The table lists the clone carrying this TCR beta chain with many counts. A library of TCRbeta sequences, prepared with unique molecular identifiers, was generated. Using its own MiXCR run on the PCR reads, TCRdb lists one record per CDR3 protein. The sample carries some 120,000 distinct CDR3 sequences, 20% to 25% recorded once. The data were taken from a study of T-cell reconstitution after alpha-beta-depleted transplantation in children. This CDR3 has 15 residues. V was clipped by 4 bases and J by 4 bases; unmatched bases: 10. Germline CDR1 is DFQATT and CDR2 is SNEGSKA (reference sequence). The sample consisted of PBMCs, mostly from graft donor cells, taken 180 days after TCRalphabeta/CD19-depleted stem cell transplant. This TCR came from a male patient aged 2 to 10 who had a stem cell transplant for chronic granulomatous disease, so the T cells may come from the graft donor. The chain links TRBV20-1 to TRBJ2-3; TRBD1 matches at 8 bases. The CDR3 sequence is CSAMPGGRFPDTQYF. The CDR3 coding sequence is TGCAGTGCTATGCCAGGGGGCCGTTTTCCAGATACGCAGTATTTT.